This T cell receptor (beta chain) was captured in a study of T cell responses to AZD1222 COVID-19 vaccine. Broader study findings: Following two doses of AZD1222, Spike-specific TCR breadth and depth rose.

In the case of this clone: Its target is unknown.

Between the trimmed V and J ends, which lost 3 bases and 6 bases, there was a span of 17 bases. Germline CDR1 is DFQATT and CDR2 is SNEGSKA (reference sequence). The CDR3 covers 14 residues. Using immunoSEQ multiplex PCR, the repertoire was profiled, and TCRdb retains in-frame clones only, with some absent. The repertoire consists of under 200,000 clones, with approximately 93% occurring once and the leading ten covering 3.5% to 4.5%. The sequences come from peripheral blood, collected on day 0 of AZD1222 vaccination. This receptor was taken from an adult in good health. The gene calls are TRBV20-1 and TRBJ1-2; D gene uncertain. The CDR3 loop is CSASRQDALDGYTF. The CDR3 nucleotides read TGCAGTGCTAGTCGGCAGGATGCGTTAGATGGCTACACCTTC.